A single sample gave rise to the 29 T cell receptor beta chains below, sequenced in a study of technical replicates of blood from a handful of donors. Produced via immunoSEQ multiplex PCR; TCRdb's table is partial and in-frame only. The sample yields over 75,000 clones, around 97% seen once. Input material: T cells isolated from PBMCs. Source of these receptors: a human donor in good health.

J is TRBJ1-1 and V is TRBV11-2; 9 bases line up with TRBD1. V lost 5 bases, J lost 5 bases, and 9 bases stayed unmatched. Germline-derived CDR1 and CDR2 are SGHAT and FQNNGV. The CDR3 runs 15 residues. The CDR3 is CASSPITGGSTEAFF. The CDR3 nucleotides read TGTGCCAGCAGCCCGATCACAGGGGGCTCGACTGAAGCTTTCTTT.

The V call is TRBV19, the J call TRBJ1-1, with D maybe TRBD1 (5 bases). CDR1 and CDR2 from the germline V gene are LNHDA and SQIVND (reference sequence). V lost 3 bases, J lost 1 base, and 15 bases lay in between. The CDR3 contains 16 residues. CDR3 residues: CASSIGSRQTNTEAFF. CDR3 sequence (DNA): TGTGCCAGTAGTATCGGTAGTAGACAGACGAACACTGAAGCTTTCTTT.

The V gene is TRBV5-4, the J gene TRBJ2-7, with 8 bases identical to TRBD1. Per germline, CDR1 SGHNT and CDR2 YYREEE (reference sequence). The CDR3 runs 15 residues. V was clipped by 5 bases and J by 2 bases; unmatched bases: 9. CDR3 protein: CASSYTGGTTYEQYF. In DNA form, the CDR3 reads TGTGCCAGCAGTTATACAGGGGGGACCACCTACGAGCAGTACTTC.

The chain is built from TRBV11-2 and TRBJ1-5; weak D call: TRBD1 (5 bases). Germline loops: CDR1 SGHAT, CDR2 FQNNGV. The CDR3 consists of 14 residues. V lost 5 bases and J 7 bases, leaving 15 bases between the germline ends. The CDR3 is CASSPNRGNQPQHF. CDR3 bases: TGTGCCAGCAGCCCGAATCGGGGGAACCAGCCCCAGCATTTT.

The chain recombines TRBV4-2 with TRBJ2-1, with 8 bases identical to TRBD1. The CDR3 has 18 amino acids. CDR1 is LGHNA, CDR2 YNFKEQ, per germline. The V and J ends lost 2 bases and 4 bases, in that order; junction bases with no gene match: 13. CDR3 sequence: CASSQYYVETGAYNEQFF. The CDR3, as DNA: TGTGCCAGCAGCCAATATTATGTTGAGACAGGGGCTTACAATGAGCAGTTCTTC.

The J gene is TRBJ1-4, the V gene TRBV6-6; D remains ambiguous. Germline CDR1 MNHNY, CDR2 SVGAGI (reference sequence). There are 15 residues in the CDR3. V was trimmed by 4 bases and J by 0 bases, leaving 9 bases between them. CDR3 amino acids: CASSSLAATNEKLFF. The CDR3 region has the DNA TGTGCCAGCAGTTCCTTAGCAGCAACTAATGAAAAACTGTTTTTT.

The chain has TRBV7-6 and TRBJ2-5, with 11 bases matching TRBD2. This CDR3 has 14 residues. Germline V lookup: CDR1 SGHVS, CDR2 FNYEAQ. Trimming took 4 bases from V and 5 from J; bases not matched to a gene: 3. CDR3 DNA sequence: TGTGCCAGCAGCTATAGCGGGGGGGATGAGACCCAGTACTTC. As protein: CASSYSGGDETQYF.

The V gene is TRBV30, the J gene TRBJ2-3; the D gene is possibly TRBD1 (5 bases). Germline lookup yields CDR1 GTSNPN and CDR2 SVGIG (reference sequence). There are 15 residues in the CDR3. V lost 0 bases, J lost 1 base, and 11 bases lay in between. The CDR3 region is CAWSVIGVGTDTQYF. The DNA of the CDR3 is TGTGCCTGGAGTGTTATAGGGGTGGGCACAGATACGCAGTATTTT.

The sample holds one count of this clone. V gene TRBV5-1 combines with J gene TRBJ2-7, with 11 bases identical to TRBD1. The CDR3 runs 15 residues. With V trimmed by 4 bases and J by 2 bases, 5 bases remained unmatched. Germline-derived CDR1 and CDR2 are SGHRS and YFSETQ. CDR3 in amino acids: CASSHGQGAAYEQYF. CDR3 in DNA: TGCGCCAGCAGCCATGGACAGGGGGCTGCCTACGAGCAGTACTTC. The whole variable domain, remainder taken from reference TRBV5-1 and TRBJ2-7, is KAGVTQTPRYLIKTRGQQVTLSCSPISGHRSVSWYQQTPGQGLQFLFEYFSETQRNKGNFPGRFSGRQFSNSRSEMNVSTLELGDSALYLCASSHGQGAAYEQYFGPGTRLTVT.

The gene calls are TRBV2 and TRBJ2-7; TRBD1 matches 7 bases. The junction had 6 bases not matched to a gene; V was cut back by 7 bases and J by 0 bases. Germline V gene sequence: CDR1 SNHLY, CDR2 FYNNEI. The CDR3 covers 14 residues. For the CDR3, the DNA is TGTGCCAGCAAAAAGGGACAGAGCTCCTACGAGCAGTACTTC. Its protein product is CASKKGQSSYEQYF.

Comments on this clone: Other nucleotide sequences in the sample specify the same CDR3. J is TRBJ2-7 and V is TRBV27; weak D call: TRBD2 (5 bases). V dropped 5 bases and J dropped 2 bases, with 13 bases sitting between them. Germline-derived CDR1 and CDR2 are MNHEY and SMNVEV (reference sequence). The CDR3 contains 14 residues. The CDR3 DNA sequence: TGTGCCAGCAGTCTGGCGGGTGGACCCTACGAGCAGTACTTC. It specifies CASSLAGGPYEQYF.

This chain joins TRBV13 and TRBJ2-1; 9 nucleotides align to TRBD2. Germline V gene lookup returns CDR1 PRHDT and CDR2 FYEKMQ (reference sequence). The CDR3 runs to 14 residues. J was trimmed by 13 bases and V by 3 bases; bases with no gene match: 10. As DNA, the CDR3 is TGTGCCAGCAGCTTGGTCAGCGGGGGGTCTCCTCAGTTCTTC. Amino acids: CASSLVSGGSPQFF.

This chain uses TRBV5-1 with TRBJ2-3; D perhaps matches TRBD2 (5 bases). Trimming stripped 4 bases from V and 4 bases from J, with 16 bases between. This CDR3 has 15 residues. CDR1 and CDR2 (germline): SGHRS, YFSETQ. The CDR3 region is CASSPYGMGSDTQYF. CDR3 nucleotide sequence: TGCGCCAGCAGCCCCTACGGGATGGGGTCAGATACGCAGTATTTT.

The V and J genes are TRBV7-6 and TRBJ2-7; 11 bases match TRBD2. The CDR3 totals 17 residues. Germline lookup yields CDR1 SGHVS and CDR2 FNYEAQ. The ends lost 3 bases at V and 6 bases at J; junction bases unmatched: 13. CDR3 sequence (DNA): TGTGCCAGCAGCTTTTCCCCCACTAGCGGGAGAGGTAGCGAGCAGTACTTC. As protein: CASSFSPTSGRGSEQYF.

This clone was seen only once. The chain has TRBV27 and TRBJ2-1, with a possible D match to TRBD2 (5 bases). CDR3 size: 17 residues. Germline-derived CDR1 and CDR2 are MNHEY and SMNVEV (reference sequence). V dropped 5 bases and J dropped 2 bases, with 19 bases sitting between them. This CDR3 reads CASSRGVGETTYNEQFF. In DNA, the CDR3 is TGTGCCAGCAGTCGGGGTGTGGGAGAAACTACCTACAATGAGCAGTTCTTC.

The rearrangement uses TRBV6-6 and TRBJ1-1; D ambiguous. CDR1 MNHNY and CDR2 SVGAGI come from the germline V gene (reference sequence). The CDR3 extends over 15 amino acids. Trimming cost V 0 bases and J 2 bases, with 10 bases left between them. CDR3 sequence reads: CASSYSVEINTEAFF. Here the CDR3 DNA reads TGTGCCAGCAGTTACTCCGTGGAGATCAACACTGAAGCTTTCTTT.

This chain joins TRBV11-2 and TRBJ1-1, with D possibly matching TRBD1 (6 bases). Trimming cost V 5 bases and J 3 bases, with 13 bases left between them. Germline V gene lookup returns CDR1 SGHAT and CDR2 FQNNGV. CDR3 length equals 14 residues. The CDR3 nucleotides read TGTGCCAGCAGCATACAGGGTTGGGACACTGAAGCTTTCTTT. This translates into CASSIQGWDTEAFF.

The V call is TRBV10-1, the J call TRBJ2-1; 7 bases are shared with TRBD1. This CDR3 has 16 residues. CDR1 is WNHNN, CDR2 SYGVQD, per germline (reference sequence). V was clipped by 6 bases and J by 4 bases; unmatched bases: 12. The CDR3 DNA is TGCGCCAGCAGCACTACAGCCGGGACAGCGTACAATGAGCAGTTCTTC. This gives the protein CASSTTAGTAYNEQFF.

The chain couples TRBV21-1 to TRBJ2-5; the D call in the table, TRBD2, was not verified against the DNA. TRBV21-1 has pseudogene status. This CDR3 contains 16 residues. The CDR3 reads CASSQCWRDYGETQYF. Written as DNA, the CDR3 is TGTGCCAGCAGCCAGTGCTGGCGGGACTATGGAGAGACCCAGTACTTC.

The rearrangement uses TRBV18 and TRBJ1-4; perhaps TRBD1 as D (5 bases). The CDR3 has 16 residues. Trimming took 6 bases from V and 8 from J, leaving 22 bases between them. Germline CDR1 reads KGHSH; CDR2 reads LQKENI. CDR3 amino acids: CASSPTTGGLGEKLFF. In DNA, the CDR3 is TGTGCCAGCTCCCCTACCACCGGGGGATTGGGGGAAAAACTGTTTTTT.

CDR3 protein: CASSQVRGFGQGFYGYTF. CDR3 nucleotide sequence: TGCGCCAGCAGCCAAGTTCGGGGTTTTGGACAGGGGTTCTATGGCTACACCTTC. The chain joins TRBV4-1 to TRBJ1-2, with 9 nucleotides matching TRBD1. V was clipped by 1 base and J by 4 bases; unmatched bases: 13. Germline CDR1 MGHRA, CDR2 YSYEKL. This CDR3 contains 18 residues.

In this sample, this clone turned up once. The rearrangement joins TRBV28 to TRBJ2-7; 8 bases line up with TRBD1. V trimming: 7 bases; J trimming: 6 bases; junction bases outside the gene matches: 11. The CDR3 runs 14 residues. Germline CDR1 MDHEN, CDR2 SYDVKM. CDR3 DNA: TGTGCCAGCACCCAGGACAGGGACTGGAGCGAGCAGTACTTC. Its translation: CASTQDRDWSEQYF.

The chain uses TRBV7-2 and TRBJ2-7; tentatively, D is TRBD2 (5 bases). CDR1 and CDR2 from the germline V gene are SGHTA and FQGNSA. V was shortened by 3 bases and J by 3 bases, with 9 bases between the two germline ends. The CDR3 runs to 13 residues. In nucleotides, the CDR3 is TGTGCCAGCAGCTTCCTCGCGGGCTACGAGCAGTACTTC. This encodes CASSFLAGYEQYF.

The chain's CDR3 is CASSHEGLHEQYF. The CDR3 region has the DNA TGTGCCAGCAGCCATGAGGGCCTCCACGAGCAGTACTTC. The chain is built from TRBV4-2 and TRBJ2-7; tentative D call: TRBD2 (5 bases). Germline values: CDR1 LGHNA, CDR2 YNFKEQ. This CDR3 has 13 amino acids. V was clipped by 3 bases and J by 5 bases, with 11 bases between them.

The chain joins TRBV9 to TRBJ1-1; D unclear. Germline V gives CDR1 SGDLS, CDR2 YYNGEE. The CDR3 contains 15 residues. The V end was cut by 4 bases, the J end by 8 bases, with 21 bases between. This CDR3 is CASSNPPEGIREAFF. The CDR3 bases are TGTGCCAGCAGCAACCCTCCAGAGGGCATTCGCGAAGCTTTCTTT. Together with reference TRBV9 and TRBJ1-1, the CDR3 gives the full variable domain: DSGVTQTPKHLITATGQRVTLRCSPRSGDLSVYWYQQSLDQGLQFLIQYYNGEERAKGNILERFSAQQFPDLHSELNLSSLELGDSALYFCASSNPPEGIREAFFGQGTRLTVV.

The chain recombines TRBV2 with TRBJ2-1; 7 bases line up with TRBD2. V gave up 10 bases and J gave up 4 bases; unmatched junction bases: 13. Germline-derived CDR1 and CDR2 are SNHLY and FYNNEI. The CDR3 covers 15 residues. CDR3 residues: CAIQGGTKHYNEQFF. The DNA of the CDR3 is TGTGCCATCCAAGGAGGGACTAAACATTACAATGAGCAGTTCTTC.

The chain recombines TRBV7-9 with TRBJ1-3, with D perhaps matching TRBD1 (5 bases). Between the trimmed V and J ends, which lost 11 bases and 0 bases, there was a span of 11 bases. Germline values: CDR1 SEHNR, CDR2 FQNEAQ (reference sequence). This CDR3 contains 13 residues. CDR3 in amino acids: CASWGISGNTIYF. The CDR3 nucleotides read TGTGCCTCCTGGGGCATCTCTGGAAACACCATATATTTT.

The chain has TRBV2 and TRBJ1-1; possibly TRBD1 for D (5 bases). This CDR3 spans 13 amino acids. CDR1 is SNHLY, CDR2 FYNNEI, per germline. Trimming cost V 8 bases and J 0 bases, with 10 bases left between them. CDR3 DNA sequence: TGTGCCAGCTTTCGACAGTTGAACACTGAAGCTTTCTTT. This encodes CASFRQLNTEAFF.

J is TRBJ2-7 and V is TRBV2; tentative D call: TRBD2 (5 bases). Germline V CDR1 and CDR2: SNHLY, FYNNEI. This CDR3 region has 13 residues. V lost 3 bases and J lost 3, with 9 bases in between. CDR3 protein: CASSEVRDYEQYF. The CDR3 nucleotides read TGTGCCAGCAGTGAGGTCCGGGACTACGAGCAGTACTTC.